The clone carrying this TCR beta chain has a count of ten or more. The source of the sample is a study of blood T cell repertoires in COVID-19. The overall study: Collection of acute and convalescent COVID-19 samples took place in the United States, Italy and Spain.

The trim removed 3 bases at V and 0 bases at J, leaving 6 bases unmatched. CDR1 MNHEY and CDR2 SMNVEV come from the germline V gene (reference sequence). This CDR3 has 16 residues. In the authors' workflow: Counts of nucleated cells, estimated from reference gene primer amplification, were obtained. Only in-frame clones appear in the TCRdb table, and some are missing; sequencing was by immunoSEQ multiplex PCR. V and J calls and clone size come straight from that table; D and trimming were deduced from the DNA. The table shows about 310,000 clones, with approximately 87% occurring only once. The clonotype was recovered from a woman between 50 and 59 years old who had recovered from COVID-19. The chain is built from TRBV27 and TRBJ2-7; 9 nucleotides agree with TRBD2. The sample comprised peripheral blood. DNA of the CDR3: TGTGCCAGCAGTTTGGATGCGGGGGGGAGCTCCTACGAGCAGTACTTC. It translates to CASSLDAGGSSYEQYF.